This TCR beta chain emerged from a study of blood T cell repertoires in COVID-19. Trimming took 4 bases from V and 8 from J, leaving 17 bases between them. The CDR3 extends over 14 amino acids. Germline CDR1 SQVTM, CDR2 ANQGSEA. Profiled with immunoSEQ multiplex PCR; TCRdb holds only in-frame clones, not every one. The table includes some 70,000 clones, 81% detected once. This chain joins TRBV29-1 and TRBJ1-4; TRBD1 is a possible D gene (6 bases). This clonotype was sampled from a woman aged 70-85 years with acute or convalescent COVID-19. The sample was peripheral blood. The CDR3 nucleotides are TGCAGCGTTGTCCGGCAGGGGAGAAACGAAAAACTGTTTTTT. It is translated as CSVVRQGRNEKLFF.